Each of the 16 T cell receptor beta chains below was sequenced from the same sample in a study of tissue T cells after allogeneic stem cell transplantation. Measured with immunoSEQ multiplex PCR; TCRdb has only the in-frame clones, and not every one. This sample carries 4,500 to 5,000 clones, 45% to 50% of them seen once, and the ten largest clones take about 19%. Time point meaning: mouse harvest day 14 after allogeneic transplant. Tail vein injection delivered 10^7 T-cell-depleted bone marrow cells and 10^6 splenic CD5+ T cells. The sequencing sample was made of lymph node tissue. Every receptor here comes from a female BALB/c mouse given C57BL/6 T cells with graft-versus-host disease after an allogeneic hematopoietic cell transplant.

A note on this clone: Germline and genes: mouse. From the germline J gene comes the end of the CDR3, since the read stops 1 residue before it. This chain connects TRBV3 to TRBJ2-7; TRBD1 might be the D (6 bases). Germline V gene sequence: CDR1 SNHLY, CDR2 FYNGKV (reference sequence). The V end lost 5 bases, the J end lost 6 bases, and 11 bases lay between the germline ends. This CDR3 has 12 amino acids. The CDR3 DNA, read in part, is TGTGCCAGCAGCCAGGGACATTCTGAACAGTAC. The encoded protein is CASSQGHSEQY. The complete CDR3 protein is CASSQGHSEQYF.

Points on this clone: Mouse gene names and germline throughout. The read terminates 1 residue before the CDR3 end, so the remaining end is supplied by the germline J gene. The V and J genes are TRBV29 and TRBJ1-1; D ambiguous. V was clipped by 6 bases and J by 0 bases, with 11 bases between them. Germline CDR1 and CDR2: MSHET and SYDVDS. This CDR3 has 14 amino acids. Partial CDR3 DNA: TGTGCTAGCAGCCTCGACACCCCAAACACAGAAGTCTTC. Its protein product is CASSLDTPNTEVF. The complete CDR3 sequence is CASSLDTPNTEVFF.

This clone is large within its sample. Gene names are mouse gene names. The read ends 1 residue shy of where the CDR3 ends; the end is completed using the germline J gene. The gene calls are TRBV2 and TRBJ1-2; D is ambiguous. This CDR3 is built from 14 residues. V was shortened by 4 bases and J by 1 base, with 10 bases between the two germline ends. From germline, CDR1 is LGHNA and CDR2 YSYQKL. The CDR3 sequence is CASSPQTQNSDYTF. The part of the CDR3 DNA that was read is TGTGCCAGCAGCCCCCAAACCCAAAACTCCGACTACACC.

As to this clone: Gene names and germline refer to mouse. The CDR3 end lies 1 residue beyond the end of the read and is filled in from the germline J gene. V is TRBV31 and J is TRBJ1-6; D is unclear. TRBJ1-6 is an ORF for which the function is uncertain. This CDR3 has 12 residues. V lost 1 base and J lost 4, with 2 bases in between. Germline CDR1 GKSSPN, CDR2 SITVG. The CDR3 here is CAWSRYNSPLYF. The CDR3 bases that were read are TGTGCCTGGAGTCGATATAATTCGCCCCTCTAC.

This clone was detected only a few times. Mouse gene names apply. The read stops 1 residue short of the end of the CDR3; the missing end is completed from the germline J gene. V usage is TRBV12-1 and J usage is TRBJ2-5; TRBD1 matches at 9 bases. The CDR3 covers 14 residues. The V gene's germline CDR1 is SGHSN and CDR2 HYEKVE. V lost 2 bases to trimming and J lost 6 bases; unmatched junction nucleotides: 5. CDR3 amino acids: CASSPTGGADTQYF. CDR3 DNA (partial): TGTGCCAGCTCTCCGACAGGGGGAGCGGACACCCAGTAC.

To note about this clone: The gene names given are mouse names. Read coverage stops 1 residue before the CDR3 terminus; the germline J gene supplies the remainder. The V and J genes are TRBV12-2 and TRBJ2-4; TRBD1 might be the D (6 bases). CDR1 SGHLS and CDR2 HYDKME come from the germline V gene. The germline V and J ends were trimmed by 0 bases and 2 bases, with 8 bases remaining between them. This CDR3 has 14 residues. The CDR3 bases that were read are TGTGCCAGCTCTCTCGGACAGTATCAAAACACCTTGTAC. Amino acid sequence: CASSLGQYQNTLY. The CDR3 as a whole reads CASSLGQYQNTLYF. Full variable domain (remainder filled in from reference TRBV12-2 and TRBJ2-4): NSGVVQSPRYIIKGKGERSILKCIPISGHLSVAWYQQTQGQELKFFIQHYDKMERDKGNLPSRFSVQQFDDYHSEMNMSALELEDSAVYFCASSLGQYQNTLYFGAGTRLSVL.

This clone was detected only a few times. The germline and genes are mouse ones. The read halts 1 residue ahead of the CDR3 end, with the missing end drawn from the germline J gene. The V gene is TRBV16, the J gene TRBJ2-3, with 10 bases lining up with TRBD2. Germline CDR1 reads SGHSA; CDR2 reads FRNQAP. V trimming: 4 bases; J trimming: 0 bases; junction bases outside the gene matches: 1. The CDR3 covers 15 residues. The sequenced CDR3 bases are TGTGCAAGCAGCTGGACTGGGGGTAGTGCAGAAACGCTGTAT. Protein sequence: CASSWTGGSAETLY. The whole CDR3 protein is CASSWTGGSAETLYF.

As regards this clone: The listed genes are named as in mouse. The missing CDR3 end, 1 residue past where the read stops, is filled in from the germline J gene. This chain connects TRBV13-3 to TRBJ1-1; D ambiguous. Germline CDR1 NNHDY, CDR2 SYVADS. V was clipped by 0 bases and J by 0 bases, with 6 bases between them. This CDR3 has 14 residues. This CDR3 reads CASSDVGSNTEVFF. CDR3 DNA (partial): TGTGCCAGCAGTGATGTGGGATCAAACACAGAAGTCTTC.

Comments on this clone: Genes and germline are mouse. The DNA ends 1 residue before the CDR3 does, and the rest of the CDR3 is filled in from the germline J gene. The chain joins TRBV31 to TRBJ2-3, with no clear D. V was clipped by 0 bases and J by 2 bases, with 6 bases between them. The germline V gene has CDR1 GKSSPN and CDR2 SITVG. The CDR3 sequence is 13 residues long. CDR3 DNA (partial): TGTGCCTGGAGTCTAAACAATGCAGAAACGCTGTAT. Encoded protein: CAWSLNNAETLY. The full CDR3 sequence reads CAWSLNNAETLYF.

By sample share, this clone is medium-sized. The genes are named according to mouse. From the germline J gene comes the end of the CDR3, since the read stops 1 residue before it. This chain links TRBV12-2 with TRBJ2-4, with D unclear. The CDR3 spans 14 residues. Germline CDR1 and CDR2: SGHLS and HYDKME. Trimming removed 4 bases at V and 0 bases at J, with 10 bases between. The CDR3 loop reads CASSPTVSQNTLYF. Incomplete CDR3 DNA: TGTGCCAGCTCCCCAACAGTCAGTCAAAACACCTTGTAC. Together with reference TRBV12-2 and TRBJ2-4, the CDR3 gives the full variable domain: NSGVVQSPRYIIKGKGERSILKCIPISGHLSVAWYQQTQGQELKFFIQHYDKMERDKGNLPSRFSVQQFDDYHSEMNMSALELEDSAVYFCASSPTVSQNTLYFGAGTRLSVL.

With regard to this clone: Gene labels here are mouse ones. The CDR3 end falls 1 residue outside the read, so it is completed with the germline J gene. The rearrangement uses TRBV3 and TRBJ1-1, with a tentative D call TRBD1 (5 bases). Germline loops: CDR1 SNHLY, CDR2 FYNGKV (reference sequence). The CDR3 covers 13 residues. Trimming took 5 bases from V and 2 from J, leaving 9 bases between them. This chain's CDR3 is CASSQGPNTEVFF. CDR3 bases read: TGTGCCAGCAGCCAGGGACCCAACACAGAAGTCTTC.

With respect to this clone: All gene names here are mouse names. The missing CDR3 end, 1 residue past where the read stops, is filled in from the germline J gene. The V and J genes are TRBV26 and TRBJ2-5; 11 nucleotides match TRBD2. The CDR3 extends over 15 amino acids. Losses at the gene ends were 4 bases for V and 3 bases for J; bases not matched to a gene: 3. Per the germline V gene, CDR1 is KGHPV and CDR2 is FQNQEV (reference sequence). CDR3 DNA (partial): TGTGCCAGCAGTCAAGACTGGGGGGGGCAAGACACCCAGTAC. This encodes CASSQDWGGQDTQY. The whole CDR3 is CASSQDWGGQDTQYF.

Note on this clone: Mouse gene names and germline throughout. Read coverage stops 1 residue before the CDR3 terminus; the germline J gene supplies the remainder. The chain couples TRBV26 to TRBJ2-7; perhaps TRBD2 as D (7 bases). Germline V lookup: CDR1 KGHPV, CDR2 FQNQEV (reference sequence). V was trimmed by 0 bases and J by 4 bases, leaving 16 bases between them. CDR3 size: 16 residues. The CDR3 spells CASSLSTGGGTYEQYF. The sequenced part of the CDR3 DNA is TGTGCCAGCAGTCTGTCGACAGGTGGGGGGACGTATGAACAGTAC.

In this sample, this clone turned up a few times. The gene symbols are mouse symbols. The read terminates 1 residue before the CDR3 end, so the remaining end is supplied by the germline J gene. The chain joins TRBV23 to TRBJ1-1. The CDR3 length is 12 residues. Germline CDR1 and CDR2: KGHTA and FQNQQP. Incomplete CDR3 DNA: TGCTCCAGCAGTCAATCGGGTGGGGGAGTCTTC. Translating gives CSSSQSGGGVF. The whole CDR3 protein is CSSSQSGGGVFF.

As concerns this clone: The genes and germline here are from mouse. The read stops 1 residue short of the end of the CDR3; the missing end is completed from the germline J gene. This rearrangement joins TRBV26 to TRBJ2-4; no clear D gene. Germline CDR1 KGHPV, CDR2 FQNQEV (reference sequence). This CDR3 region has 14 residues. The V end was cut by 4 bases, the J end by 2 bases, with 10 bases between. The CDR3 bases that were read are TGTGCCAGCAGTCCTCGACAAGATCAAAACACCTTGTAC. Encoded protein: CASSPRQDQNTLY. The whole CDR3 sequence is CASSPRQDQNTLYF.

In regard to this clone: Gene names are the mouse ones. The read ends 1 residue shy of where the CDR3 ends; the end is completed using the germline J gene. The chain is built from TRBV3 and TRBJ2-1, with 7 bases fitting TRBD2. Unmatched junction bases numbered 4, after V lost 4 bases and J lost 7 bases. Germline V gives CDR1 SNHLY, CDR2 FYNGKV (reference sequence). The CDR3 sequence is 13 residues long. The sequenced CDR3 bases are TGTGCCAGCAGCTCCCGGGGGGGGGCTGAGCAGTTC. Translating it yields CASSSRGGAEQF. The complete CDR3 sequence is CASSSRGGAEQFF. Filled out from reference TRBV3 and TRBJ2-1, the complete variable domain reads GPKVLQIPSHQIIDMGQMVTLNCDPVSNHLYFYWYKQILGQQMEFLVNFYNGKVMEKSKLFKDQFSVERPDGSYFTLKIQPTALEDSAVYFCASSSRGGAEQFFGPGTRLTVL.